Below are 5 T cell receptor beta chains sequenced from a single sample in a study of cytomegalovirus exposure and HLA in healthy donors. Amplification used 60 Vbeta primers and 13 Jbeta primers. Measured with immunoSEQ multiplex PCR; TCRdb has only the in-frame clones, and not every one. The sample lists approximately 100,000 clones; approximately 82% were seen once. Material for sequencing was PBMCs. These receptors all come from a man aged 35 to 55 in good health and CMV-seronegative.

This clone came up a few times. The V gene is TRBV27, the J gene TRBJ1-6, with 8 positions matching TRBD1. V was pared by 3 bases and J by 8 bases, with 9 bases of the junction left unmatched. The CDR3 sequence is 16 residues long. CDR1 is MNHEY and CDR2 is SMNVEV in the germline V gene (reference sequence). Here the CDR3 DNA reads TGTGCCAGCAGTTTTTGGGCAGGGGGCGTTTATTCACCCCTCCACTTT. Translation: CASSFWAGGVYSPLHF.

This CDR3 is CASSSRASPYNEQFF. CDR3 sequence (DNA): TGTGCCAGTAGTAGTAGAGCTTCCCCCTACAATGAGCAGTTCTTC. The chain has TRBV19 and TRBJ2-1; unclear D gene. V was shortened by 4 bases and J by 2 bases, with 12 bases between the two germline ends. Germline CDR1 and CDR2: LNHDA and SQIVND (reference sequence). This CDR3 has 15 amino acids. Looking up the rest from reference TRBV19 and TRBJ2-1 gives the full variable domain: DGGITQSPKYLFRKEGQNVTLSCEQNLNHDAMYWYRQDPGQGLRLIYYSQIVNDFQKGDIAEGYSVSREKKESFPLTVTSAQKNPTAFYLCASSSRASPYNEQFFGPGTRLTVL.

The rearrangement links TRBV28 to TRBJ1-4; 7 nucleotides align to TRBD1. V lost 7 bases and J lost 8; bases outside the gene matches: 10. The CDR3 runs to 14 residues. The germline CDR1 and CDR2 sequences are MDHEN and SYDVKM. The CDR3, as DNA: TGTGCCAGCACACTACAGGGGCCCGGGGAAAAACTGTTTTTT. Protein product: CASTLQGPGEKLFF.

In its sample, this clone was seen once. One end of the junction does not line up with germline, which may come from a read error. This CDR3 is CASSEKGRVSYDSPLHF. CDR3 coding DNA: TGTGCCAGCAGTGAAAAGGGCAGGGTGTCCTATGATTCACCCCTCCACTTT. The V gene is TRBV6-1, the J gene TRBJ1-6, with D possibly TRBD1 on 5 matching bases. CDR3 length: 17 residues. Germline CDR1 MNHNS, CDR2 SASEGT.

This clone was seen a single time. This chain joins TRBV29-1 and TRBJ2-3, with a tentative D call TRBD2 (5 bases). This CDR3 spans 14 amino acids. The ends were cut back, 3 bases at V and 3 bases at J, with 13 bases in the middle. CDR1 SQVTM and CDR2 ANQGSEA come from the germline V gene. The CDR3 DNA reads as TGCAGCGTTGACTCCGGGGTTGGAACAGATACGCAGTATTTT. This codes for CSVDSGVGTDTQYF.